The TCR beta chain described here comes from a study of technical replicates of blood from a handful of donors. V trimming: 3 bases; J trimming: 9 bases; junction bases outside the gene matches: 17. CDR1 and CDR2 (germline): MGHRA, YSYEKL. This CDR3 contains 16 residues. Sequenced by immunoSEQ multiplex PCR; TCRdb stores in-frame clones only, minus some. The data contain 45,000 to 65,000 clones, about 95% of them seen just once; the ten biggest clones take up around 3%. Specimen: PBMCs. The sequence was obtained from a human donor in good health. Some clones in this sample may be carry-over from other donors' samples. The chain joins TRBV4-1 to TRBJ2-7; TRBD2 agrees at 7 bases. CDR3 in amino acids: CASSQGRAGDATGQYF. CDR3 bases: TGCGCCAGCAGCCAGGGACGGGCGGGGGACGCTACGGGGCAGTACTTC.